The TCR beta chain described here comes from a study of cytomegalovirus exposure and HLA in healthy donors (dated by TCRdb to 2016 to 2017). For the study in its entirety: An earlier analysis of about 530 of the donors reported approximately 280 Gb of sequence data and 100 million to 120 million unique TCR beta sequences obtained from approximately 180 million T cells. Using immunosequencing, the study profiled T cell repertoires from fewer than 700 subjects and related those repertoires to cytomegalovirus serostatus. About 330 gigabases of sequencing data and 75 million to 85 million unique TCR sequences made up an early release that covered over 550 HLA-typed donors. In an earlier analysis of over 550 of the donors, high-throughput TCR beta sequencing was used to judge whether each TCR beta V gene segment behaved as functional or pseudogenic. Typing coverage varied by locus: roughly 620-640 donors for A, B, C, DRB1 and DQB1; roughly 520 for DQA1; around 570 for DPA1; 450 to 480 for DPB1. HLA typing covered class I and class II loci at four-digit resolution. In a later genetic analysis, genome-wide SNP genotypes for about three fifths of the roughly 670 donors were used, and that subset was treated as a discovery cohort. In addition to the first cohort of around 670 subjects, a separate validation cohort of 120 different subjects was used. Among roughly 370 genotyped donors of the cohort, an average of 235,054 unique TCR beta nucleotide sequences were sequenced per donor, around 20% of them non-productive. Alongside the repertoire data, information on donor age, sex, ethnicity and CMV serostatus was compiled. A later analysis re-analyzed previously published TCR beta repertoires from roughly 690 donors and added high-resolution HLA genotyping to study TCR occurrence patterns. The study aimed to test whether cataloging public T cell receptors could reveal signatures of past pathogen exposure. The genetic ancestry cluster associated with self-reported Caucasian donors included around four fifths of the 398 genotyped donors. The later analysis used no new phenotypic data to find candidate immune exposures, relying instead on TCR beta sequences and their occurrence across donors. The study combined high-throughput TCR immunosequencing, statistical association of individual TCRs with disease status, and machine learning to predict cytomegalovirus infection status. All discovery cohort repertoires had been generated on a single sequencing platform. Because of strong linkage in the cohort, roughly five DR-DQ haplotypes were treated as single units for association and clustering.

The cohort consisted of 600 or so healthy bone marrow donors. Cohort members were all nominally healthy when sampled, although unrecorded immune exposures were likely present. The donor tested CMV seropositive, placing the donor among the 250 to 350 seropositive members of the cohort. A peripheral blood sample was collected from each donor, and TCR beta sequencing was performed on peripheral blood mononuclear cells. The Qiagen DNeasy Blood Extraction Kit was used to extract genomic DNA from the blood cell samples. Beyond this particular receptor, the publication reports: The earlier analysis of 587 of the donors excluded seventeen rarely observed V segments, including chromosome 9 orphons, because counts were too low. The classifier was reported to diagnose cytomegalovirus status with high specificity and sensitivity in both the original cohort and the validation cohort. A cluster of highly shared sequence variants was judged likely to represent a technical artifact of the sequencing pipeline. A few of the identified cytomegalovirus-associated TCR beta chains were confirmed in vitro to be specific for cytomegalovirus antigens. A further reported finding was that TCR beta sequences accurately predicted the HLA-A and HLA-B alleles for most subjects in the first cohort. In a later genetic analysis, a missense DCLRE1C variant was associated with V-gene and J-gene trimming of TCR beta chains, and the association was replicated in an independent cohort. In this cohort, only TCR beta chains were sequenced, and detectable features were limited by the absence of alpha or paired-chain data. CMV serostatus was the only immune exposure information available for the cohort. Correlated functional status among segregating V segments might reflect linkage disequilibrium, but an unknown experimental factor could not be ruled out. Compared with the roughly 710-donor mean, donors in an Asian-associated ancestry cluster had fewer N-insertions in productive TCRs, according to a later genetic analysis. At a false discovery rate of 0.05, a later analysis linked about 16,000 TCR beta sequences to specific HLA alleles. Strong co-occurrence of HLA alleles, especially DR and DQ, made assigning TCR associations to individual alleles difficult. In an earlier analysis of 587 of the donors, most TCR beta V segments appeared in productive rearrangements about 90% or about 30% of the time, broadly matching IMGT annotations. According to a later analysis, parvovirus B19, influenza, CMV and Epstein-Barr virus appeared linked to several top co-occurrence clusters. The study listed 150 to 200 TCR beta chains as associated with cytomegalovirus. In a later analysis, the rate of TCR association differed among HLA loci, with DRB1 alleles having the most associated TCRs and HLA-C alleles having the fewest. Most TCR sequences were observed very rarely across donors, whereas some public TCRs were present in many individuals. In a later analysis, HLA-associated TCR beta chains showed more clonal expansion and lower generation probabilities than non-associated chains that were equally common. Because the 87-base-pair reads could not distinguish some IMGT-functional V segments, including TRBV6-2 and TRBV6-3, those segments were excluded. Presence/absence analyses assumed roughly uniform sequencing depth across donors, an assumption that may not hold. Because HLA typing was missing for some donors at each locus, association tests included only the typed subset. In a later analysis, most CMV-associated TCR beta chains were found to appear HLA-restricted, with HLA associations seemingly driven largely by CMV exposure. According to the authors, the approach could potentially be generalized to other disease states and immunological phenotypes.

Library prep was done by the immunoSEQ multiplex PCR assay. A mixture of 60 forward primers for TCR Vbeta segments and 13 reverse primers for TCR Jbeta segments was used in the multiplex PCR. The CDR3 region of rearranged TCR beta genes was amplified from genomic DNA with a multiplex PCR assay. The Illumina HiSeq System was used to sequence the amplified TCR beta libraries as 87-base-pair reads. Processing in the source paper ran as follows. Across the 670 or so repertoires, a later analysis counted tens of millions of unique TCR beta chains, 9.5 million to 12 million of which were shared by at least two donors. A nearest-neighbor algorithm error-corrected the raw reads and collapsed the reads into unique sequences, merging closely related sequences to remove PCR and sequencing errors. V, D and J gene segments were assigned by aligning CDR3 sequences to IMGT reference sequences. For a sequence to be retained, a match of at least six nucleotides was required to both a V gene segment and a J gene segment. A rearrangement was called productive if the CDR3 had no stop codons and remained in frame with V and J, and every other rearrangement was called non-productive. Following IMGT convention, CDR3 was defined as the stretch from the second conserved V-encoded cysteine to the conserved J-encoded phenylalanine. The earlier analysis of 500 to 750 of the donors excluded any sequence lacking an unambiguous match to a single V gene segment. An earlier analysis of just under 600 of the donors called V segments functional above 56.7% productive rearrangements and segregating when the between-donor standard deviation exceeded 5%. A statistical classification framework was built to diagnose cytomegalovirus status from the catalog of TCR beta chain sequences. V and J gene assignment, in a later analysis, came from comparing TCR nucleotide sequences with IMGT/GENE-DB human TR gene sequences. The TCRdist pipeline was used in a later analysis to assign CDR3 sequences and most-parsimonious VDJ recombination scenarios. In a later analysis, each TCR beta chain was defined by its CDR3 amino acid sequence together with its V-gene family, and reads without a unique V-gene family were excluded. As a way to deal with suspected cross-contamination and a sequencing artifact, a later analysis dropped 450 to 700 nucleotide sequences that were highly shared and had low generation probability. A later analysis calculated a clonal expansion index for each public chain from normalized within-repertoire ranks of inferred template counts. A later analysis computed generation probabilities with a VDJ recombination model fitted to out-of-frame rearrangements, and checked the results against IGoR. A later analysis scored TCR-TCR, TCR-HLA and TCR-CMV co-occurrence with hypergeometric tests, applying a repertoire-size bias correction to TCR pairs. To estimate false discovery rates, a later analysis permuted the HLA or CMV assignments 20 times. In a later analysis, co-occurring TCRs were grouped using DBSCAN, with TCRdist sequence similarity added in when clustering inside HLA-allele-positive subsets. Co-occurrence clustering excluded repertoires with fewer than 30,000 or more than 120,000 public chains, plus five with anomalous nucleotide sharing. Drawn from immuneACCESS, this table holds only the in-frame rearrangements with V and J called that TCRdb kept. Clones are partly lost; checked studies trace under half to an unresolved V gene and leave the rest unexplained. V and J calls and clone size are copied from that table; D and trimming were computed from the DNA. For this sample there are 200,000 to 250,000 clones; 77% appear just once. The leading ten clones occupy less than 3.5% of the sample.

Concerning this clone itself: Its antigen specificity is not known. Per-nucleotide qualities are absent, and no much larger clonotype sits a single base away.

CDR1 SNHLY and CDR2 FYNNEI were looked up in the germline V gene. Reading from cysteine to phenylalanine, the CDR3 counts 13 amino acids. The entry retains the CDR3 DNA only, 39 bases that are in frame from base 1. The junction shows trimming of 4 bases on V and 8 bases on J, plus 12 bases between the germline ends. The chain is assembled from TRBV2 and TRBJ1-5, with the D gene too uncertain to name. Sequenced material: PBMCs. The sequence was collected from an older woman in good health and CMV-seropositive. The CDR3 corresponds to CASSVPDIEPQHF. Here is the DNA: TGTGCCAGCAGTGTGCCCGATATAGAGCCCCAGCATTTT.